Reported below is one TCR beta chain. Its antigen is undetermined. This record belongs to a study of T cell repertoires in cytomegalovirus infection. Looking at the study overall: Well-studied HLA-B-restricted epitopes and recently identified HLA-C-restricted epitopes of CMV were both used in the study.

Germline CDR1 and CDR2: SNHLY and FYNNEI. V shed 8 bases and J shed 6 bases, with 19 bases lying between them. The CDR3 has 15 residues. Each CDR3 protein is one row after TCRdb ran MiXCR on the reads. The data show roughly 120,000 distinct CDR3 sequences, with over 25% seen just once and about 54% held by the top ten. J is TRBJ2-2 and V is TRBV2, with D perhaps matching TRBD2 (6 bases). This sequence originates from a human donor in good health (CMV status not recorded). Some clones in this sample may be carry-over from other donors' samples. Material: CD8+ T cells from cultured PBMCs, obtained from culture after CMV antigen stimulation. DNA of the CDR3: TGTGCCAGCGGGGAGGTGTCGGTGGTTGCCGGGGAGCTGTTTTTT. It encodes CASGEVSVVAGELFF.